This TCR beta chain originates from a study of vaccination and CD4 T cells after COVID-19 (dated by TCRdb to the early 2020s). In terms of the full investigation: Every convalescent patient had a positive nasal swab PCR test for SARS-CoV-2, with mild disease in under ten patients and severe disease in one. The convalescent cohort included six males and four females, with two Hispanic individuals, seven Caucasians, two Asians and one multiracial person. Participants received two doses of either the Pfizer-BioNTech BNT162b2 vaccine (n=8) or the Moderna mRNA-1273 vaccine (n=2). Post-COVID blood samples from convalescent patients were collected a median of roughly 100 days after diagnosis, with a range of roughly 30 to 161 days. Post-vaccine blood samples were collected a median of approximately eleven weeks after the second vaccine dose, ranging from about 13 to 241 days. For stimulating the cultures, overlapping spike peptide pools were used, derived from SARS-CoV-2 as well as from the common cold coronaviruses HCoV-NL63, HCoV-OC43 and HCoV-229E. As controls, cultures received a CEFX viral epitope pool (the positive control), an HIV-1 Nef peptide pool (the negative control), or no peptide at all. In roughly 10 COVID-19 convalescent patients and a handful of infection-naive healthy vaccine recipients, the spike-specific CD4+ TCR repertoire before mRNA vaccination was compared with the repertoire after mRNA vaccination. Beyond this particular receptor, the publication reports: In convalescent patients, nearly all vaccine-specific clones (304 of 307) were found to be mono-reactive for SARS-CoV-2 spike rather than cross-reactive with common cold coronaviruses. Only a relatively small number of convalescent patients were included in the study, and early timepoints following natural infection were not analyzed. Although the median number of SARS-CoV-2-reactive clonotypes went up from 20 to 25 after infection to 35 to 40 after vaccination, the increase was not significant. In convalescent patients, a median around 86% of post-vaccine SARS-CoV-2-reactive clones were detected only after vaccination, suggesting vaccine-specific priming.

V gives up 4 bases and J gives up 6 bases, and the segment between their germline ends measures 17 bases. CDR1 and CDR2 are drawn from the germline V gene (reference sequence): SGHNT, YYREEE. The CDR3 runs 15 amino acids, cysteine and phenylalanine included. Only the CDR3 part of the read is kept: 45 bases, read in frame from the first base. Taken with the paper, the label for treatment or condition translates to: roughly nine-day PBMC culture with coronavirus spike peptide pools or control peptides (ViraFEST assay). The ViraFEST assay, used in the study, expanded antigen-specific T cells with peptide pools and then identified the expanded clonotypes through TCR sequencing. The convalescent patients' positive SARS-CoV-2 PCR tests fell between March and December 2020, which was before the Alpha, Beta and Delta variants emerged in the United States. Each well held approximately 2 million PBMCs cultured in IMDM containing around 5% human AB serum and roughly 10 IU/ml IL-2, with 10 ug/ml peptide pools added. Half of the culture medium was replaced with fresh IL-2-containing medium on days 3 and 7. After more than 8 days of culture, CD4+ T cells were isolated by negative selection using the EasySep CD4+ T cell isolation kit. Ficoll-Paque Plus gradient centrifugation was used to isolate PBMCs from whole blood, and the isolated PBMCs were then either used fresh or cryopreserved at -140C. In general, triplicate wells were set up for every culture condition.

Receptors were amplified or captured by PCR. At the Johns Hopkins FTIC core, DNA from the cultured CD4+ T cells underwent TCR sequencing with the Oncomine TCR Beta short-read assay. Genomic DNA was extracted from the cultured CD4+ T cells with the QIAamp micro DNA kit. The Oncomine TCR Beta libraries from cultured CD4+ T cells were pooled using unique dual indexes and then sequenced on an Illumina iSeq 100. The authors processed their data as follows. Non-productive sequences were removed, and CDR3s that did not start with C, did not end with F or W, or were shorter than 7 amino acids were discarded. The MANAFEST web application identified antigen-specific clonotypes by comparing peptide-stimulated wells against reference wells and other culture wells. An FDR below 0.05, an odds ratio above 5, and a productive frequency above 0.1% in at least two of three replicate wells were required for clones to be considered positive. Clonotypes that were significantly expanded in both SARS-CoV-2 spike wells and at least one common cold coronavirus spike condition were defined as cross-reactive. Similarity between CDR3 sequences was evaluated in R version 3.6.1 using Levenshtein distances (stringdist) and unrooted phylogenetic trees (ape). The public reads were reanalyzed by TCRdb: fastp trimming at Q25, MiXCR alignment, in-frame beta chains only. Identical CDR3 proteins give one entry, which carries the most common genes and DNA. TCRdb, rather than the study authors, made the V and J calls. Across this sample there are over 10,000 distinct CDR3 sequences, with over 50% seen only once. The ten largest clones take up about 18% of the sample.

Remarks on this clonotype: Its antigen is unknown. No qualities accompany the bases; no much larger clone lies one base away.

The V and J genes are TRBV5-4 and TRBJ2-1; a tentative D match to TRBD2 spans 6 bases. The origin of this receptor is a human donor with COVID-19. This specimen was cultured CD4+ T cells from blood, taken after SARS-CoV-2 vaccination. The CDR3 has the sequence CASSGPGASPNEQFF. The DNA is TGTGCCAGCAGCGGCCCGGGAGCGAGCCCCAATGAGCAGTTCTTC.